This T cell receptor beta chain was obtained from a study of shared clonotypes between healthy human individuals. Sequencing used immunoSEQ multiplex PCR; TCRdb keeps in-frame clones, though not all of them. The repertoire holds 800,000 or so clones, with about 96% as singletons. This CDR3 region has 16 residues. Deletions cut 5 bases from V and 7 bases from J, with 23 bases between. Germline lookup yields CDR1 MDHEN and CDR2 SYDVKM. Positive CCR7 selection of CD45RO-negative cells yielded the naive CD8 cells, and terminally differentiated effector memory CD45RA+ cells were excluded. The sequenced sample was naive CD8+ T cells sorted from blood. This sequence joins TRBV28 and TRBJ1-2, with D maybe TRBD1 (6 bases). This TCR was sampled from a man aged 25-45 years in good health. The CDR3 bases are TGTGCCAGCAGTCTCCTTTTGACAGGTTCTCCGGGTGGCTACACCTTC. It yields the protein CASSLLLTGSPGGYTF.